This paragraph covers one TCR beta chain sequence. The antigen remains undetermined. The sample comes from a study of cytomegalovirus exposure and HLA in healthy donors. Overall study results and limits: Specificity for CMV antigens was confirmed in vitro for three of the CMV-associated chains. Rare TCR sequences predominated, though certain public TCRs were found in many donors. The study listed under 200 cytomegalovirus-associated TCR beta chains.

Primers for the PCR totalled 60 Vbeta and 13 Jbeta. Generated by immunoSEQ multiplex PCR, the TCRdb table keeps only in-frame clones and is missing some. This table has around 130,000 clones, around three quarters appearing once. Germline trimming cut 6 bases from V and 2 bases from J; bases unmatched to any gene: 10. The CDR3 loop spans 17 amino acids. CDR1 and CDR2 (germline): MDHEN, SYDVKM. The genes are TRBV28 and TRBJ2-2; 9 bases are a match to TRBD1. This receptor was identified in a woman in her forties or fifties in good health and CMV-seronegative. The sequencing input was PBMCs. CDR3 in DNA: TGTGCCAGCAGCCTTCCTGCACAGGGGGCCAACACCGGGGAGCTGTTTTTT. Protein sequence: CASSLPAQGANTGELFF.